What follows describes a single T cell receptor beta chain. Germline is not matched at one junction end, which may reflect a read error. MiXCR, applied by TCRdb to the reads, yields one record per CDR3 protein. The sample holds 350,000 to 500,000 distinct CDR3 sequences, approximately 31% seen once. The sample comes from a study of T cell repertoires in cytomegalovirus infection. Germline lookup yields CDR1 MGHRA and CDR2 YSYEKL. This CDR3 has 14 residues. Sequencing input: PBMCs. J is TRBJ1-1 and V is TRBV4-1; 8 positions match TRBD1. The receptor's source is a human donor in good health (CMV status not recorded). Some clones in this sample may be carry-over from other donors' samples. The CDR3 region has the DNA TGCGCCAGCAGCGGAACAGGGGGAGGCACTGAGGCTTTCTTT. It is translated as CASSGTGGGTEAFF.